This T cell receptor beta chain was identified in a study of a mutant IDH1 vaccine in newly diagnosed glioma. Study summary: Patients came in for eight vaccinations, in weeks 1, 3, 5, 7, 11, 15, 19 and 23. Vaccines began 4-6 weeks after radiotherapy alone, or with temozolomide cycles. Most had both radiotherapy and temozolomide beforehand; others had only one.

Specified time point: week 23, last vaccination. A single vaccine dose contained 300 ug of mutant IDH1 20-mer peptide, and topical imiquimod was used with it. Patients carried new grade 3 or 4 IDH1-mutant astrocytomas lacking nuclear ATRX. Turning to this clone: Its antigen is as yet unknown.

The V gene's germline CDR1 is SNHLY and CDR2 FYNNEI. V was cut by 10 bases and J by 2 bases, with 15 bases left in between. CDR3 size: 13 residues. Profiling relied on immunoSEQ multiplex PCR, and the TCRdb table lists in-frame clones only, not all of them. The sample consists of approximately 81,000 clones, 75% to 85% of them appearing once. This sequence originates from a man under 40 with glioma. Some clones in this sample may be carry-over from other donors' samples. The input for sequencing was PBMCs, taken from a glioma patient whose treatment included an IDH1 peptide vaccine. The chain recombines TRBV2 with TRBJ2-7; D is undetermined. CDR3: CATRSDGAYEQYF. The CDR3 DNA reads TGTGCCACGCGCTCCGACGGAGCCTACGAGCAGTACTTC.